A selection of T cell receptor beta chains follows, all from one sample in a study of shared clonotypes between healthy human individuals. Here immunoSEQ multiplex PCR was the method, and the copy in TCRdb shows in-frame clones only, minus some. The data contain 2 million or so clones, roughly 94% of them singletons. The sample consisted of naive CD8+ T cells sorted from blood. Every receptor here comes from a man aged 18-30 years in good health. CDR3s include the opening cysteine and the closing phenylalanine or tryptophan.

TRBJ2-7	TRBV19	CASSIAQGDYEQYF
TRBJ1-4	TRBV2	CASRRVSEKLFF
TRBJ1-5	TRBV27	CASSSLPGQGLLNQPQHF
TRBJ2-2	TRBV15	CATSREQGNTGELFF
TRBJ2-5	TRBV2	CASSAEGGIETQYF
TRBJ2-1	TRBV30	CAWDLGEQFF
TRBJ1-1	TRBV5-4	CASSRLGEETEAFF
TRBJ1-2	TRBV6-1	CASSVYLGYTF
TRBJ1-1	TRBV21-1	CASSNFDLKTDGRGRTDTEAFF
TRBJ2-7	TRBV4-1	CASSQIGTASYEQYF
TRBJ1-5	TRBV15	CATSTVGDAQPQHF
TRBJ2-1	TRBV27	CASSLSSGTAYNEQFF
TRBJ2-1	TRBV20-1	CSLDEQFF
TRBJ2-1	TRBV6-6	CASRQSFSEANEQFF
TRBJ2-2	TRBV10-3	CAISENSPHLTGELFF
-	TRBV5-1	CASSLLQGSYEQYF